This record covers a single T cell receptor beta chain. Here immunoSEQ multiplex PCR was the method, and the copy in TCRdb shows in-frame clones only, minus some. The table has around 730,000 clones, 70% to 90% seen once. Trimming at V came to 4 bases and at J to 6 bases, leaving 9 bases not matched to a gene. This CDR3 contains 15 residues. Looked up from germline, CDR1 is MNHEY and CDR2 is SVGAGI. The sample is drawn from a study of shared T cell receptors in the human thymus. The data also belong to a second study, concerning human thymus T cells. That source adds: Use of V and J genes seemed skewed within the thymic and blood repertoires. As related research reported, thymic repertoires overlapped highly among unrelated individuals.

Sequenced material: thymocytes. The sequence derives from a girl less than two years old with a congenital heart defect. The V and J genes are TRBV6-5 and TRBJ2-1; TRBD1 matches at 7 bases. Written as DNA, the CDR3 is TGTGCCAGCAGTTTACCGGGACAGTCTTGCAATGAGCAGTTCTTC. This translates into CASSLPGQSCNEQFF.